The 31 T cell receptor beta chains below were found in one sample sequenced in a study of CD8 T cells in Susac syndrome (dated by TCRdb to the late 2010s). The library was prepared using the immunoSEQ multiplex PCR assay. RNA was extracted with the RNeasy kit and roughly 0.5 to 1 ug was reverse transcribed using random hexamers. TCRdb itself trimmed the public reads at Q25 with fastp, ran MiXCR and retained productive beta chains. Entries that share a CDR3 protein sequence are merged under the most common genes and DNA. The sample records over 95,000 distinct CDR3 sequences, 85% to 95% of which are singletons. In total, the top ten clones hold 0.12% of the sample. The sequencing input was CD8+ T cells from PBMCs. The receptors were gathered from a human donor in good health.

This clonotype appeared a single time. In nucleotides, the CDR3 is TGCAGCGTCCGGACAGGAGATGAAAAACTGTTTTTT. Translated: CSVRTGDEKLFF. The chain couples TRBV29-1 to TRBJ1-4, with 7 bases lining up with TRBD1. The CDR3 has 12 amino acids. After removal of 6 bases from V and 6 bases from J, the junction contained 4 bases not matched to a gene. Germline V lookup: CDR1 SQVTM, CDR2 ANQGSEA. Drawing the rest from reference TRBV29-1 and TRBJ1-4, the complete variable domain is SAVISQKPSRDICQRGTSLTIQCQVDSQVTMMFWYRQQPGQSLTLIATANQGSEATYESGFVIDKFPISRPNLTFSTLTVSNMSPEDSSIYLCSVRTGDEKLFFGSGTQLSVL.

The CDR3 reads CASSYLDEDTEAFF. The CDR3 nucleotides read TGTGCCAGCAGTTATCTGGACGAGGACACTGAAGCTTTCTTT. The chain uses TRBV7-9 and TRBJ1-1, with D uncertain. The CDR3 covers 14 residues. The V gene lost 6 bases and the J gene lost 3 bases, with 14 bases spanning the gap. The germline V gene has CDR1 SEHNR and CDR2 FQNEAQ (reference sequence).

The chain links TRBV5-1 to TRBJ1-2; the match to TRBD1 covers 10 bases. The CDR3 spans 10 residues. Germline V gene lookup returns CDR1 SGHRS and CDR2 YFSETQ. Trimming cost V 8 bases and J 8 bases; bases outside gene matches: 0. The CDR3 region has the DNA TGCGCCAGGACAGGGGGCGGCTACACCTTC. It specifies CARTGGGYTF.

For this clonotype: Its ends do not fully match the called genes, so a read error is possible. This chain connects TRBV6-2 or TRBV6-3 to TRBJ1-5; 7 bases line up with TRBD1. CDR1 MNHEY and CDR2 SVGEGT come from the germline V gene. The CDR3 consists of 14 residues. This CDR3 reads CASSYRDSNQLQHF. Written as DNA, the CDR3 is TGTGCCAGCAGTTACAGGGACAGCAATCAGCTCCAGCATTTT.

This chain uses TRBV29-1 with TRBJ1-2; the D is unclear. The CDR3 is 12 residues long. Per the germline V gene, CDR1 is SQVTM and CDR2 is ANQGSEA. Trimming took 4 bases from V and 3 from J, leaving 9 bases between them. CDR3 loop: CSVASGDYGYTF. CDR3 nucleotides: TGCAGCGTTGCATCGGGAGACTATGGCTACACCTTC. Together with reference TRBV29-1 and TRBJ1-2, the CDR3 gives the full variable domain: SAVISQKPSRDICQRGTSLTIQCQVDSQVTMMFWYRQQPGQSLTLIATANQGSEATYESGFVIDKFPISRPNLTFSTLTVSNMSPEDSSIYLCSVASGDYGYTFGSGTRLTVV.

This clonotype was recorded once. V usage is TRBV6-5 and J usage is TRBJ2-7; D is perhaps TRBD2 (6 bases). The CDR3 has 13 amino acids. Germline-derived CDR1 and CDR2 are MNHEY and SVGAGI. The V end lost 5 bases, the J end lost 5 bases, and 13 bases lay between the germline ends. CDR3 sequence reads: CASSGLSPHEQYF. In DNA form, the CDR3 reads TGTGCCAGCAGTGGACTATCCCCACACGAGCAGTACTTC.

The genes are TRBV23-1 and TRBJ2-2; 8 bases line up with TRBD2. TRBV23-1 belongs to the ORF category, with a function that is uncertain. V shed 0 bases and J 5 bases; nucleotides not matched to a gene: 11. The CDR3 contains 18 residues. CDR3 residues: CASSQSRRGLVRTGELFF. The CDR3 nucleotides read TGCGCCAGCAGTCAATCGCGAAGGGGACTAGTGAGGACCGGGGAGCTGTTTTTT.

V is TRBV30 and J is TRBJ1-5, with 7 nucleotides matching TRBD1. The CDR3 contains 14 residues. CDR1 is GTSNPN and CDR2 is SVGIG in the germline V gene (reference sequence). V lost 5 bases and J lost 7; bases outside the gene matches: 11. This CDR3 reads CAWAGGIKEQPQHF. The CDR3 bases are TGTGCCTGGGCAGGGGGGATTAAGGAACAGCCCCAGCATTTT. Variable domain in full (rest from reference TRBV30 and TRBJ1-5): SQTIHQWPATLVQPVGSPLSLECTVEGTSNPNLYWYRQAAGRGLQLLFYSVGIGQISSEVPQNLSASRPQDRQFILSSKKLLLSDSGFYLCAWAGGIKEQPQHFGDGTRLSIL.

The V gene is TRBV20-1, the J gene TRBJ2-2, with no clear D. This CDR3 contains 15 residues. Germline CDR1 is DFQATT and CDR2 is SNEGSKA (reference sequence). The ends were cut back, 4 bases at V and 8 bases at J, with 20 bases in the middle. CDR3 residues: CSATSSPIGLGELFF. CDR3 in DNA: TGCAGTGCTACCTCGTCACCGATCGGGTTGGGGGAGCTGTTTTTT.

The genes are TRBV11-3 and TRBJ2-7; 9 nucleotides match TRBD2. The germline gives CDR1 SGHNT, CDR2 YENEEA. This CDR3 contains 15 residues. V lost 5 bases, J lost 2 bases, and 7 bases stayed unmatched. DNA of the CDR3: TGTGCCAGCAGCGGTGGCCTAGCGGGGACCTACGAGCAGTACTTC. Translation gives CASSGGLAGTYEQYF. Looking up the rest from reference TRBV11-3 and TRBJ2-7 gives the full variable domain: EAGVVQSPRYKIIEKKQPVAFWCNPISGHNTLYWYLQNLGQGPELLIRYENEEAVDDSQLPKDRFSAERLKGVDSTLKIQPAELGDSAVYLCASSGGLAGTYEQYFGPGTRLTVT.

The genes are TRBV29-1 and TRBJ2-7; D is undetermined. V was cut by 3 bases and J by 7 bases, with 16 bases left in between. The CDR3 spans 13 residues. Germline V gene data show CDR1 as SQVTM and CDR2 as ANQGSEA. Written as DNA, the CDR3 is TGCAGCGTTGACCCGGACGGGCTGAGGGAGCAGTACTTC. It codes for CSVDPDGLREQYF.

In nucleotides, the CDR3 is TGCGCCAGCGACCCCTCGGCTAGCGGCACAGATACGCAGTATTTT. Translating gives CASDPSASGTDTQYF. The V call is TRBV5-1, the J call TRBJ2-3; D is possibly TRBD2 (6 bases). The ends were cut back, 7 bases at V and 1 base at J, with 16 bases in the middle. Germline CDR1 SGHRS, CDR2 YFSETQ. The CDR3 consists of 15 residues.

The rearrangement joins TRBV12-3 or TRBV12-4 to TRBJ1-2; a possible D gene is TRBD1 (5 bases). CDR3 length equals 14 residues. Trimming cost V 10 bases and J 3 bases, with 18 bases left between them. For the CDR3, the DNA is TGTGCCACCATCCGGGACGGAACTTACTATGGCTACACCTTC. It codes for CATIRDGTYYGYTF.

This clonotype has just a few counts. The genes are TRBV7-2 and TRBJ1-5; D might be TRBD1 (5 bases). This CDR3 spans 15 amino acids. V lost 1 base and J 4 bases, leaving 11 bases between the germline ends. Germline V gene data show CDR1 as SGHTA and CDR2 as FQGNSA. Written as DNA, the CDR3 is TGTGCCAGCAGCTTAGAGCGGGGACTGAATCAGCCCCAGCATTTT. Translation gives CASSLERGLNQPQHF.

The chain has TRBV7-2 and TRBJ2-7, with D possibly TRBD2 on 6 matching bases. In germline, CDR1 is SGHTA, CDR2 FQGNSA. V lost 3 bases, J lost 6 bases, and 15 bases lay in between. CDR3 length: 14 amino acids. The CDR3 coding sequence is TGTGCCAGCAGCTTGGAGGGAAGGAGAGCCGAGCAGTACTTC. Amino acid sequence: CASSLEGRRAEQYF.

The V call is TRBV29-1, the J call TRBJ1-2; D call uncertain. The CDR3 consists of 10 residues. The V end was cut by 4 bases, the J end by 8 bases, with 8 bases between. Germline CDR1 and CDR2: SQVTM and ANQGSEA. CDR3 sequence: CSVGSGGYTF. In DNA, the CDR3 is TGCAGCGTTGGGAGTGGGGGCTACACCTTC.

The rearrangement uses TRBV19 and TRBJ2-6; maybe TRBD2 (6 bases). The V end lost 3 bases, the J end lost 1 base, and 28 bases lay between the germline ends. The CDR3 runs 22 residues. Germline CDR1 and CDR2: LNHDA and SQIVND (reference sequence). This chain's CDR3 is CASSIDAGSSIRFESGANVLTF. CDR3 sequence (DNA): TGTGCCAGTAGTATTGACGCCGGGAGCTCCATCCGATTCGAGTCTGGGGCCAACGTCCTGACTTTC.

The chain is built from TRBV7-9 and TRBJ2-7; D possibly corresponds to TRBD1 (6 bases). The germline V gene has CDR1 SEHNR and CDR2 FQNEAQ (reference sequence). This CDR3 is built from 16 residues. V was trimmed by 5 bases and J by 3 bases, leaving 20 bases between them. The CDR3 nucleotides are TGTGCCAGCAGCCGATATGTGGGGGCCCAGGACTACGAGCAGTACTTC. As protein: CASSRYVGAQDYEQYF.

This chain connects TRBV7-2 to TRBJ1-2; no clear D gene. Germline V CDR1 and CDR2: SGHTA, FQGNSA. The CDR3 contains 14 residues. V dropped 2 bases and J dropped 0 bases, with 7 bases sitting between them. CDR3 coding DNA: TGTGCCAGCAGCTTATACGGATCTAACTATGGCTACACCTTC. Its translation is CASSLYGSNYGYTF.

This clonotype was found a few times. In DNA, the CDR3 is TGTGCCTGGAGTGTGGCAGCAGCCTTGGAGCAGTACTTC. It is translated as CAWSVAAALEQYF. The rearrangement uses TRBV30 and TRBJ2-7; D remains unclear. Trimming cost V 0 bases and J 7 bases, with 13 bases left between them. This CDR3 contains 13 residues. Germline values: CDR1 GTSNPN, CDR2 SVGIG (reference sequence).

The genes are TRBV3-1 and TRBJ1-4; 7 bases map to TRBD1. Germline values: CDR1 LGHDT, CDR2 YNNKEL (reference sequence). J gave up 7 bases and V 4 bases, and 9 bases lay outside the gene matches. The CDR3 has 15 amino acids. The CDR3 loop is CASSRTRQGVEKLFF. CDR3 in DNA: TGTGCCAGCAGCCGAACGCGACAGGGAGTTGAAAAACTGTTTTTT.

The chain has TRBV20-1 and TRBJ2-1; no clear D. This CDR3 spans 13 amino acids. V shed 8 bases and J shed 7 bases, with 18 bases lying between them. Germline V gene sequence: CDR1 DFQATT, CDR2 SNEGSKA (reference sequence). This chain's CDR3 is CSSQQPDGNEQFF. CDR3 nucleotides: TGCAGTTCACAGCAACCCGACGGGAATGAGCAGTTCTTC.

The chain links TRBV29-1 to TRBJ1-1, with D possibly being TRBD1 (6 bases). V was trimmed by 8 bases and J by 13 bases, leaving 26 bases between them. CDR3 length: 13 residues. The germline V gene has CDR1 SQVTM and CDR2 ANQGSEA. The CDR3 loop reads CSFSPGAGVVVFF. DNA of the CDR3: TGCAGCTTTTCCCCCGGGGCAGGGGTTGTAGTTTTCTTT. The full variable domain, with the rest looked up from reference TRBV29-1 and TRBJ1-1, is SAVISQKPSRDICQRGTSLTIQCQVDSQVTMMFWYRQQPGQSLTLIATANQGSEATYESGFVIDKFPISRPNLTFSTLTVSNMSPEDSSIYLCSFSPGAGVVVFFGQGTRLTVV.

The chain carries TRBV7-2 and TRBJ1-6, with 10 bases aligning to TRBD1. The V and J ends lost 4 bases and 7 bases, in that order; junction bases with no gene match: 7. From germline, CDR1 is SGHTA and CDR2 FQGNSA. This CDR3 spans 16 amino acids. The CDR3 reads CASSSRGTGANSPLHF. DNA for the CDR3: TGTGCCAGCAGCTCACGGGGGACAGGGGCGAATTCACCCCTCCACTTT.

V and J are TRBV4-1 and TRBJ2-3; 8 bases fit TRBD2. The germline V gene encodes CDR1 MGHRA and CDR2 YSYEKL. V was clipped by 3 bases and J by 4 bases; unmatched bases: 9. The CDR3 has 16 residues. The CDR3 nucleotides are TGCGCCAGCAGCCACCTACTAGCGGCTAAGGCAGATACGCAGTATTTT. Amino acids: CASSHLLAAKADTQYF.

The chain couples TRBV23-1 to TRBJ2-1, with 9 bases aligning to TRBD2. TRBV23-1 is treated as an ORF (open reading frame) with a function not yet certain. CDR3 size: 18 residues. With V trimmed by 0 bases and J by 8 bases, 14 bases remained unmatched. CDR3 sequence reads: CASSQSWVSVAGADEQFF. As DNA, the CDR3 is TGCGCCAGCAGTCAATCATGGGTATCCGTAGCGGGGGCCGATGAGCAGTTCTTC.

V gene TRBV14 combines with J gene TRBJ1-2; TRBD1 matches 7 bases. Per germline, CDR1 SGHDN and CDR2 FVKESK. V shed 4 bases, J shed 2 bases, and the junction held 10 bases outside the gene matches. This CDR3 has 16 amino acids. The CDR3 nucleotides are TGTGCCAGCAGCCCAAGACGCGGACAGGAGAACTATGGCTACACCTTC. Translating it yields CASSPRRGQENYGYTF.

V usage is TRBV20-1 and J usage is TRBJ2-1, with a tentative D call TRBD2 (5 bases). The V and J ends lost 5 bases and 4 bases respectively, with 18 bases between them. This CDR3 contains 15 residues. The germline CDR1 and CDR2 sequences are DFQATT and SNEGSKA (reference sequence). The CDR3 DNA sequence: TGCAGTGCTCAATGGGCGGGCCTGGGGTACAATGAGCAGTTCTTC. Translating gives CSAQWAGLGYNEQFF.

This sequence joins TRBV20-1 and TRBJ2-1; a weak D match, TRBD2 (6 bases). This CDR3 has 12 amino acids. Trimming removed 3 bases from V and 5 bases from J, with 8 bases in between. Germline CDR1 and CDR2: DFQATT and SNEGSKA (reference sequence). CDR3: CSARRLDNEQFF. The CDR3 DNA sequence: TGCAGTGCTAGGAGACTAGACAATGAGCAGTTCTTC.

The chain joins TRBV6-2 or TRBV6-3 to TRBJ2-7, with D tentatively TRBD2 (7 bases). Germline V gene sequence: CDR1 MNHEY, CDR2 SVGEGT. V shed 4 bases and J shed 6 bases, with 10 bases lying between them. The CDR3 consists of 12 residues. This chain's CDR3 is CASSFAGAEQYF. The CDR3 region has the DNA TGTGCCAGCAGTTTCGCGGGGGCCGAGCAGTACTTC.

The chain joins TRBV27 to TRBJ1-2, with D possibly being TRBD1 (6 bases). Germline V lookup: CDR1 MNHEY, CDR2 SMNVEV (reference sequence). The CDR3 is 13 amino acids. The ends were cut back, 6 bases at V and 6 bases at J, with 14 bases in the middle. CDR3 in DNA: TGTGCCAGCAGAATGGGGGGGACACATGGCTACACCTTC. It specifies CASRMGGTHGYTF.